Below, one TCR beta chain is given with its context. The antigen remains unidentified. This sample is part of a study of cytomegalovirus exposure and HLA in healthy donors. V dropped 4 bases and J dropped 8; count of bases not matched to a gene: 4. The CDR3 has 12 residues. Per the germline V gene, CDR1 is SGDLS and CDR2 is YYNGEE. General study points: Common viral pathogens were later found to be apparently linked to several of the most significant clusters. TCR beta chains associated with HLA were, in a later analysis, more clonally expanded than equally common others. TRBV6-2, TRBV6-3 and some other V segments were unresolvable in 87-base-pair reads.

Primers for the PCR totalled 60 Vbeta and 13 Jbeta. The protocol was immunoSEQ multiplex PCR, while the TCRdb copy is restricted to in-frame clones and leaves out a portion. The table has roughly 140,000 clones, about 78% seen once. Those who donated were healthy bone marrow donors. Sequenced input: PBMCs. The genes are TRBV9 and TRBJ1-2; 8 bases agree with TRBD1. The origin of this receptor is a male donor in good health and CMV-seronegative. The CDR3 DNA sequence: TGTGCCAGCAGCACCGGGACAGGAGGCTACACCTTC. This encodes CASSTGTGGYTF.